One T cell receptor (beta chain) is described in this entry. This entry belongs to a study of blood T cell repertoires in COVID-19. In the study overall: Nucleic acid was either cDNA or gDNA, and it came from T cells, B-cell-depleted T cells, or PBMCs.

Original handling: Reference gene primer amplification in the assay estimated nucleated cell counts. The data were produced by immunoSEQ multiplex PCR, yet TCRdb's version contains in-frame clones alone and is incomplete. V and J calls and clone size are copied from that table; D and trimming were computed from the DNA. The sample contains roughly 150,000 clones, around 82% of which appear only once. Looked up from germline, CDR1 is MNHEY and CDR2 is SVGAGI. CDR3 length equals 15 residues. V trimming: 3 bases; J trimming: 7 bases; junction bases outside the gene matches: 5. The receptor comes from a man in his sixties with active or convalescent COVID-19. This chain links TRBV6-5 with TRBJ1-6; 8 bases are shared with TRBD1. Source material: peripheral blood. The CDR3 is CASSYDRDRNSPLHF. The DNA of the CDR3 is TGTGCCAGCAGTTATGATAGGGACAGGAATTCACCCCTCCACTTT.